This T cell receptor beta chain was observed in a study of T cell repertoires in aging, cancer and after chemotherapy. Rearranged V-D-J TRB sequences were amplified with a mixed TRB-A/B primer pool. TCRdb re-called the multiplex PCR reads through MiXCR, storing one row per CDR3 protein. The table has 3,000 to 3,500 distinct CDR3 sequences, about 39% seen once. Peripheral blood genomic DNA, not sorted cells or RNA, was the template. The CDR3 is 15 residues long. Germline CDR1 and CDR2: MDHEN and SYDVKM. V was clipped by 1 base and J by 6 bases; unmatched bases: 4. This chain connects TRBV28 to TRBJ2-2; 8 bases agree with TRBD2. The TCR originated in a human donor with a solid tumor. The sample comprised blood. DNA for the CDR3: TGTGCCAGCAGTTTATTAGCGGGAATAGCCGGGGAGCTGTTTTTT. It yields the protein CASSLLAGIAGELFF.